Listed below are T cell receptor beta chains from one sample, sequenced in a study of T cell changes during pregnancy in multiple sclerosis. Clones were sequenced by immunoSEQ multiplex PCR, and TCRdb holds only the in-frame ones, with some missing. Of 81,000 or so clones detected, about nine tenths appear once; the ten largest clones hold roughly 4%. Sequenced here: PBMCs, sampled in the first trimester of pregnancy. Receptors were obtained from a female donor in good health, serving as a control in a pregnancy study. Some clones in this sample may be carry-over from other donors' samples. Each CDR3 is given with its conserved first and last residue. D genes are given only for firm matches. Size values are once, few and many counts, or a class for expanded clones, and some rows have none.

V: TRBV5-1
size: NA
J: TRBJ2-2
D: NA
CDR3: CASSSLVYRDNTGELFF
DNA: TGCGCCAGCAGCTCTTTAGTTTACAGGGACAACACCGGGGAGCTGTTTTTT

V: TRBV7-9
size: NA
J: TRBJ2-1
D: TRBD2
CDR3: CASSPGGLAGVGFVNEQFF
DNA: TGTGCCAGCAGCCCCGGGGGACTAGCGGGAGTAGGGTTTGTCAATGAGCAGTTCTTC

V: TRBV30
size: NA
J: TRBJ1-2
D: TRBD1
CDR3: CAWSVDRAGQYGYTF
DNA: TGTGCCTGGAGTGTCGACAGGGCAGGACAATATGGCTACACCTTC

V: TRBV2
size: NA
J: TRBJ1-2
D: NA
CDR3: CASSEGLQESNYGYTF
DNA: TGTGCCAGCAGTGAAGGGCTGCAGGAATCGAACTATGGCTACACCTTC

V: TRBV7-9
size: NA
J: TRBJ1-5
D: NA
CDR3: CASSSESNQPQHF
DNA: TGTGCCAGCAGCTCGGAGAGCAATCAGCCCCAGCATTTT

V: TRBV14
size: NA
J: TRBJ1-1
D: NA
CDR3: CASRPINYRVRGTEAFF
DNA: TGTGCCAGCAGACCAATCAATTACAGGGTAAGGGGCACTGAAGCTTTCTTT

V: TRBV19
size: NA
J: TRBJ2-7
D: NA
CDR3: CASSMNRASYEQYF
DNA: TGTGCCAGTAGTATGAACAGGGCCTCCTACGAGCAGTACTTC

V: TRBV7-3
size: NA
J: TRBJ1-1
D: NA
CDR3: CASQLGQNTEAFF
DNA: TGTGCCAGCCAGCTTGGGCAGAACACTGAAGCTTTCTTT

V: TRBV11-2
size: NA
J: TRBJ1-6
D: NA
CDR3: CASSLVSRWQGSPLHF
DNA: TGTGCCAGCAGCTTAGTCTCGCGTTGGCAGGGTTCACCCCTCCACTTT

V: TRBV2
size: NA
J: TRBJ1-1
D: NA
CDR3: CASSGGEINTEAFF
DNA: TGTGCCAGCAGTGGCGGGGAGATTAACACTGAAGCTTTCTTT

V: TRBV4-3
size: few
J: TRBJ2-7
D: NA
CDR3: CASSQATGSGYEQYF
DNA: TGCGCCAGCAGCCAAGCGACCGGGAGTGGTTACGAGCAGTACTTC

V: TRBV28
size: NA
J: TRBJ1-1
D: NA
CDR3: CASSFPRQRLNTEAFF
DNA: TGTGCCAGCAGTTTCCCGCGACAGCGATTGAACACTGAAGCTTTCTTT

V: TRBV28
size: NA
J: TRBJ2-1
D: NA
CDR3: CASSLNRASEQFF
DNA: TGTGCCAGCAGTTTGAATCGAGCGTCTGAGCAGTTCTTC

V: TRBV7-9
size: NA
J: TRBJ2-3
D: NA
CDR3: CASSRMMTASTDTQYF
DNA: TGTGCCAGCAGCCGGATGATGACAGCTTCCACAGATACGCAGTATTTT

V: TRBV27
size: NA
J: TRBJ2-1
D: NA
CDR3: CASSPRLEGNYNEQFF
DNA: TGTGCCAGCAGCCCCAGGCTTGAAGGTAACTACAATGAGCAGTTCTTC

V: TRBV10-3
size: NA
J: TRBJ1-6
D: NA
CDR3: CATRTAPNSPLHF
DNA: TGTGCCACCAGGACAGCCCCTAATTCACCCCTCCACTTT

V: TRBV7-2
size: NA
J: TRBJ2-3
D: TRBD1
CDR3: CASRDRDPPSTDTQYF
DNA: TGTGCCAGCCGGGACAGGGACCCCCCTAGCACAGATACGCAGTATTTT

V: TRBV12-5
size: NA
J: TRBJ1-5
D: NA
CDR3: CASGLVACSVNRQKDSNQPQHF
DNA: TGTGCTAGTGGTTTGGTAGCTTGTTCGGTCAACCGCCAAAAAGATAGCAATCAGCCCCAGCATTTT

V: TRBV5-1
size: NA
J: TRBJ2-1
D: NA
CDR3: CASSVRAGQITYNEQFF
DNA: TGCGCCAGCAGCGTACGGGCGGGACAGATAACCTACAATGAGCAGTTCTTC

V: TRBV4-1
size: NA
J: TRBJ2-2
D: NA
CDR3: CASSQVGLTNTGELFF
DNA: TGCGCCAGCAGCCAAGTGGGGCTCACGAACACCGGGGAGCTGTTTTTT

V: TRBV7-6
size: NA
J: TRBJ2-3
D: TRBD1
CDR3: CASSLLGTASTDTQYF
DNA: TGTGCCAGCAGCTTATTGGGGACAGCTAGCACAGATACGCAGTATTTT

V: TRBV28
size: NA
J: TRBJ2-7
D: TRBD1
CDR3: CASSLGSAGGSYEQYF
DNA: TGTGCCAGCAGTTTAGGGTCGGCAGGGGGCAGTTACGAGCAGTACTTC

V: TRBV15
size: once
J: TRBJ2-7
D: TRBD2
CDR3: CATSNIRAAGVRSYEQYF
DNA: TGTGCCACCAGCAATATTAGGGCGGCGGGGGTCCGGTCCTACGAGCAGTACTTC

V: TRBV6-1
size: NA
J: TRBJ2-1
D: TRBD1
CDR3: CASSAYRGSRYNEQFF
DNA: TGTGCCAGCAGTGCCTACAGGGGCTCAAGGTACAATGAGCAGTTCTTC

V: TRBV28
size: NA
J: TRBJ2-5
D: NA
CDR3: CASSLLMQETQYF
DNA: TGTGCCAGCAGTCTCCTAATGCAAGAGACCCAGTACTTC